A single sample gave rise to the 21 T cell receptor beta chains below, sequenced in a study of shared clonotypes between healthy human individuals (dated by TCRdb to 2018 to 2021). CD8 naive samples were CD45RO-negative cells positively selected for CCR7, giving a CD45RA+CCR7+ population that excluded TemRA cells. The library was made by the immunoSEQ multiplex PCR assay. Sourced from immuneACCESS, this table was stored by TCRdb with only in-frame sequences that have V and J called. A share of the clones is absent; for the studies checked, an unresolved V gene accounts for under half, and the remainder has no known explanation. This sample is represented by 800,000 or so clones; about 97% of them were singletons. The biggest ten clones account for over 0.2% of the sample. The sequenced material came from naive CD8+ T cells sorted from blood. The cell subset or site tag for this specimen amounts to: CD45RA+CCR7+. Receptors were obtained from a young man in good health.

V usage is TRBV13 and J usage is TRBJ2-7, with a weak D call TRBD1 (5 bases). Between the trimmed V and J ends, which lost 2 bases and 4 bases, there was a span of 21 bases. Germline V gene lookup returns CDR1 PRHDT and CDR2 FYEKMQ (reference sequence). The CDR3 contains 17 residues. The CDR3 is CASSLSGWQDIGYEQYF. The CDR3 nucleotides are TGTGCCAGCAGCTTATCCGGCTGGCAGGACATAGGGTACGAGCAGTACTTC.

The J gene is TRBJ2-7, the V gene TRBV9, with 7 bases lining up with TRBD2. After removal of 2 bases from V and 6 bases from J, the junction contained 14 bases not matched to a gene. This CDR3 has 16 residues. Per germline, CDR1 SGDLS and CDR2 YYNGEE. The CDR3 loop is CASSVGLADLPPEQYF. The CDR3 bases are TGTGCCAGCAGCGTGGGGCTAGCGGATTTACCCCCCGAGCAGTACTTC. The whole variable domain, filled in from reference TRBV9 and TRBJ2-7, reads DSGVTQTPKHLITATGQRVTLRCSPRSGDLSVYWYQQSLDQGLQFLIQYYNGEERAKGNILERFSAQQFPDLHSELNLSSLELGDSALYFCASSVGLADLPPEQYFGPGTRLTVT.

This chain joins TRBV27 and TRBJ1-2; tentative D call: TRBD1 (5 bases). The CDR3 is 16 residues long. Between the trimmed V and J ends, which lost 4 bases and 2 bases, there was a span of 17 bases. In germline, CDR1 is MNHEY, CDR2 SMNVEV (reference sequence). The CDR3 here is CASSSRLTDLNYGYTF. DNA of the CDR3: TGTGCCAGCAGTTCCCGCTTGACAGATTTGAACTATGGCTACACCTTC.

The rearrangement uses TRBV27 and TRBJ2-3; D is unresolved. This CDR3 spans 17 amino acids. Germline assignment: CDR1 MNHEY and CDR2 SMNVEV (reference sequence). Deletions cut 3 bases from V and 2 bases from J, with 18 bases between. The CDR3 DNA reads as TGTGCCAGCAGTTTGGATCGACCCCGTTCCCTCACAGATACGCAGTATTTT. Protein: CASSLDRPRSLTDTQYF.

This clone has a handful of counts. The V gene is TRBV27, the J gene TRBJ2-1; possibly TRBD1 or TRBD2 for D (6 bases each). Trimming left V 5 bases short and J 9 bases short, with 17 bases between. The germline gives CDR1 MNHEY, CDR2 SMNVEV (reference sequence). CDR3 size: 14 residues. The CDR3 spells CASSTGTKGGEQFF. As DNA, the CDR3 is TGTGCCAGCAGTACCGGGACCAAGGGGGGTGAGCAGTTCTTC.

This chain uses TRBV9 with TRBJ2-1; 14 bases agree with TRBD2. Germline values: CDR1 SGDLS, CDR2 YYNGEE. Losses at the gene ends were 0 bases for V and 8 bases for J; bases not matched to a gene: 4. The CDR3 covers 16 residues. CDR3: CASSVEGLAGGDEQFF. CDR3 bases: TGTGCCAGCAGCGTAGAAGGACTAGCGGGAGGCGATGAGCAGTTCTTC.

J is TRBJ2-5 and V is TRBV2; 10 nucleotides line up with TRBD2. This CDR3 has 15 residues. V gave up 1 base and J gave up 4 bases; unmatched junction bases: 3. CDR1 is SNHLY, CDR2 FYNNEI, per germline. CDR3 residues: CASSEGLAGVETQYF. DNA of the CDR3: TGTGCCAGCAGTGAAGGGCTAGCGGGAGTAGAGACCCAGTACTTC.

The genes are TRBV4-2 and TRBJ2-1; D might be TRBD1 (5 bases). Germline-derived CDR1 and CDR2 are LGHNA and YNFKEQ. This CDR3 region has 15 residues. Deletions cut 2 bases from V and 7 bases from J, with 15 bases between. The CDR3 bases are TGTGCCAGCAGCCAACGTAATTCGGCAGGGAATGAGCAGTTCTTC. Amino acids: CASSQRNSAGNEQFF.

About this clone itself: The sample has other DNA sequences that encode this CDR3 too. The gene calls are TRBV5-1 and TRBJ2-7, with 8 bases identical to TRBD1. The CDR3 is made up of 13 amino acids. CDR1 and CDR2 from the germline V gene are SGHRS and YFSETQ. V lost 2 bases, J lost 2 bases, and 0 bases stayed unmatched. CDR3 residues: CASSFRGPYEQYF. CDR3 in DNA: TGCGCCAGCAGCTTCAGGGGGCCCTACGAGCAGTACTTC.

The chain links TRBV30 to TRBJ2-7, with unresolved D. Trimming left V 2 bases short and J 4 bases short, with 15 bases between. There are 14 residues in the CDR3. Germline V gives CDR1 GTSNPN, CDR2 SVGIG (reference sequence). CDR3 coding DNA: TGTGCCTGGAGTCCGAGTTGGGGTGTATACGAGCAGTACTTC. Encoded protein: CAWSPSWGVYEQYF.

This clone has just one count. The J gene is TRBJ2-7, the V gene TRBV4-1; 12 nucleotides line up with TRBD2. Germline loops: CDR1 MGHRA, CDR2 YSYEKL. After removal of 1 base from V and 4 bases from J, the junction contained 2 bases not matched to a gene. The CDR3 is 15 residues long. CDR3 nucleotides: TGCGCCAGCAGCCAAGGACTAGCGGGAGAATACGAGCAGTACTTC. Translation: CASSQGLAGEYEQYF.

To note about this clone: This CDR3 is also generated by other DNA sequences in the sample. V and J are TRBV27 and TRBJ2-7, with no clear D. Deletions cut 9 bases from V and 1 base from J, with 1 base between. The germline gives CDR1 MNHEY, CDR2 SMNVEV (reference sequence). The CDR3 length is 9 residues. This CDR3 is CASSYEQYF. CDR3 nucleotide sequence: TGTGCCAGTTCCTACGAGCAGTACTTC.

The rearrangement uses TRBV7-2 and TRBJ2-5, with no clear D. The CDR3 totals 15 residues. Deletions cut 2 bases from V and 9 bases from J, with 19 bases between. Per the germline V gene, CDR1 is SGHTA and CDR2 is FQGNSA. This CDR3 reads CASSLSSGPKAPQYF. CDR3 DNA: TGTGCCAGCAGCTTATCTTCCGGCCCCAAAGCCCCCCAGTACTTC.

The chain joins TRBV5-4 to TRBJ2-5, with 11 bases aligning to TRBD2. The germline V gene encodes CDR1 SGHNT and CDR2 YYREEE (reference sequence). The V gene end was trimmed by 3 bases and the J gene end by 3 bases; junction bases not matched to a gene: 4. CDR3 size: 15 residues. DNA for the CDR3: TGTGCCAGCAGCTGGATACTAGCGGGAGAAGAGACCCAGTACTTC. It specifies CASSWILAGEETQYF.

The chain recombines TRBV29-1 with TRBJ1-2; no clear D gene. The V gene's germline CDR1 is SQVTM and CDR2 ANQGSEA. This CDR3 has 12 amino acids. Trimming took off 7 bases at V and 8 bases at J, with 17 bases between the two ends. CDR3 coding DNA: TGCAGCGGACTTGAGCAGTCGTGGGGCTACACCTTC. Amino acid sequence: CSGLEQSWGYTF.

This clone appeared once. The chain combines TRBV30 with TRBJ1-5; 9 bases match TRBD1. With 2 bases clipped from V and 6 bases from J, the junction kept 5 bases outside the gene matches. The CDR3 runs 14 residues. Germline V gives CDR1 GTSNPN, CDR2 SVGIG (reference sequence). The CDR3 region is CAWSPGTGIQPQHF. In DNA form, the CDR3 reads TGTGCCTGGAGTCCCGGGACAGGGATTCAGCCCCAGCATTTT.

Written as DNA, the CDR3 is TGTGCCAGCAGTTCCAGCTCCCTCAACTATGGCTACACCTTC. It encodes CASSSSSLNYGYTF. The chain links TRBV27 to TRBJ1-2; D remains ambiguous. The V end lost 4 bases, the J end lost 2 bases, and 11 bases lay between the germline ends. From germline, CDR1 is MNHEY and CDR2 SMNVEV (reference sequence). The CDR3 totals 14 residues.

The chain links TRBV11-2 to TRBJ2-1; TRBD2 matches at 10 bases. The CDR3 covers 17 residues. Germline CDR1 is SGHAT and CDR2 is FQNNGV. The J segment lost 4 bases and the V segment lost 6 bases, leaving 12 bases of the junction unmatched. Written as DNA, the CDR3 is TGTGCCAGCAGTTCCATCTTAGCGGGAGGATTATACAATGAGCAGTTCTTC. Its translation: CASSSILAGGLYNEQFF.

This clone has only one observation. The V gene is TRBV7-9, the J gene TRBJ2-2; 7 positions agree with TRBD1. The V gene end was trimmed by 5 bases and the J gene end by 7 bases; junction bases not matched to a gene: 4. Germline V gene lookup returns CDR1 SEHNR and CDR2 FQNEAQ (reference sequence). The CDR3 has 13 amino acids. CDR3: CASSVQGDGELFF. DNA of the CDR3: TGTGCCAGCAGCGTCCAGGGGGACGGGGAGCTGTTTTTT.

This chain connects TRBV10-3 to TRBJ2-1, with 8 bases that match TRBD1. This CDR3 has 15 amino acids. Germline V CDR1 and CDR2: ENHRY, SYGVKD. J was trimmed by 2 bases and V by 5 bases; bases with no gene match: 5. As DNA, the CDR3 is TGTGCCATCAGTCCAGGGACAGGAACCTACAATGAGCAGTTCTTC. Its protein product is CAISPGTGTYNEQFF.

The chain joins TRBV11-3 to TRBJ1-3; 7 bases match TRBD1. Germline trimming cut 1 base from V and 2 bases from J; bases unmatched to any gene: 8. There are 17 residues in the CDR3. Germline CDR1 reads SGHNT; CDR2 reads YENEEA. The CDR3, as DNA: TGTGCCAGCAGCTTAGGAGGGGGCGAATTTGCTGGAAACACCATATATTTT. Protein sequence: CASSLGGGEFAGNTIYF.